The clone carrying this T cell receptor (beta chain) was seen a single time. No antigen is known for it. This CDR3 has 12 amino acids. The V gene lost 7 bases and the J gene lost 5 bases, with 11 bases spanning the gap. CDR1 is MNHEY and CDR2 is SVGAGI in the germline V gene. The data were produced by immunoSEQ multiplex PCR, yet TCRdb's version contains in-frame clones alone and is incomplete. The profile covers under 300,000 clones, with 93% appearing a single time and about 0.5% taken by the ten largest. The sample is drawn from a study of T cell responses to AZD1222 COVID-19 vaccine. Study conclusions and caveats: Sampling captured repertoires only after the peak T cell response. Increases in Spike-specific TCR breadth and depth were seen after two AZD1222 doses. Donors in the cohort were predominantly white British and more often female, and clonal diversity was possibly underestimated. CD4 TCRs covered the whole spike, strongest at regions 160-218 and 743-854.

V and J are TRBV6-5 and TRBJ1-1; D gene uncertain. This material consisted of peripheral blood, taken on day 0 of AZD1222 vaccination. The sequence was collected from an adult in good health. The CDR3 loop is CASKREGTEAFF. CDR3 sequence (DNA): TGTGCCAGCAAGAGGGAGGGAACTGAAGCTTTCTTT.